The next 21 T cell receptor beta chains were all read from a single sample in a study of shared clonotypes between healthy human individuals. TCRdb's copy holds only in-frame clones and misses some; the assay was immunoSEQ multiplex PCR. The sample has 2 million to 2.5 million clones; approximately 95% are singletons. Specimen: naive CD4+ T cells from PBMCs. Subset indicated: CD45RA+ positively selected. Source of these receptors: a man aged 18 to 35 in good health. Some clones in this sample may be carry-over from other donors' samples.

The gene calls are TRBV4-3 and TRBJ2-7; no clear D gene. Trimming removed 2 bases from V and 0 bases from J, with 5 bases in between. The CDR3 is 13 residues long. Germline lookup yields CDR1 LGHNA and CDR2 YSLEER. In DNA form, the CDR3 reads TGCGCCAGCAGCCAATTCATCTCCTACGAGCAGTACTTC. It is translated as CASSQFISYEQYF.

The V call is TRBV5-4, the J call TRBJ2-2; TRBD1 agrees at 8 bases. Germline trimming cut 3 bases from V and 0 bases from J; bases unmatched to any gene: 1. Germline assignment: CDR1 SGHNT and CDR2 YYREEE (reference sequence). This CDR3 is built from 15 residues. CDR3 sequence: CASSSGGSNTGELFF. CDR3 DNA: TGTGCCAGCAGCTCAGGGGGCTCGAACACCGGGGAGCTGTTTTTT.

V gene TRBV9 combines with J gene TRBJ1-2, with a tentative D call TRBD1 (5 bases). CDR3 length: 15 amino acids. Trimming took off 4 bases at V and 4 bases at J, with 17 bases between the two ends. The V gene's germline CDR1 is SGDLS and CDR2 YYNGEE. The CDR3, as DNA: TGTGCCAGCAGCTTTGGTCGGGCAGGGCCCTATGGCTACACCTTC. Protein sequence: CASSFGRAGPYGYTF.

The chain combines TRBV7-9 with TRBJ2-7, with TRBD2 identical over 14 bases. The CDR3 is 16 amino acids. J lost 0 bases, V lost 6 bases, and 4 bases had no gene match. Germline values: CDR1 SEHNR, CDR2 FQNEAQ (reference sequence). The CDR3 reads CASRKGTSGSSYEQYF. The CDR3 DNA reads TGTGCCAGCAGGAAGGGGACTAGCGGGAGCTCCTACGAGCAGTACTTC.

The chain carries TRBV7-9 and TRBJ2-5, with D perhaps TRBD2 (6 bases). The CDR3 is 14 residues long. Germline V CDR1 and CDR2: SEHNR, FQNEAQ (reference sequence). V gave up 4 bases and J gave up 2 bases, with 11 bases separating them. The CDR3 is CASSYKGLQETQYF. DNA of the CDR3: TGTGCCAGCAGCTATAAGGGACTTCAAGAGACCCAGTACTTC.

V gene TRBV11-3 combines with J gene TRBJ2-2; 7 bases are a match to TRBD1. V shed 6 bases, J shed 7 bases, and the junction held 5 bases outside the gene matches. The CDR3 has 13 residues. The germline CDR1 and CDR2 sequences are SGHNT and YENEEA. The CDR3: CASSQQGIGELFF. CDR3 bases: TGTGCCAGCAGTCAACAGGGGATCGGGGAGCTGTTTTTT.

In DNA form, the CDR3 reads TGCGCCAGCAGCTTAGATTCTAGGACTAGCGGTGAGCAGTTCTTC. It translates to CASSLDSRTSGEQFF. The J gene is TRBJ2-1, the V gene TRBV5-1; 10 bases are shared with TRBD2. The CDR3 has 15 amino acids. CDR1 and CDR2 from the germline V gene are SGHRS and YFSETQ. V trimming: 2 bases; J trimming: 9 bases; junction bases outside the gene matches: 8.

This clone was seen a handful of times. This specimen includes other DNA sequences encoding the same CDR3. The V call is TRBV7-9, the J call TRBJ1-1, with D hard to call. The germline gives CDR1 SEHNR, CDR2 FQNEAQ (reference sequence). The CDR3 loop spans 14 amino acids. Trimming pared 0 bases from V and 1 base from J, leaving 6 bases between. CDR3 nucleotide sequence: TGTGCCAGCAGCTTAGCGGCAGCGAACACTGAAGCTTTCTTT. Protein product: CASSLAAANTEAFF.

This chain connects TRBV5-5 to TRBJ2-3; D unresolved. This CDR3 is built from 13 residues. Germline CDR1 is SGHKS and CDR2 is YYEKEE (reference sequence). V was pared by 0 bases and J by 4 bases, with 6 bases between. The chain's CDR3 is CASSLVGADTQYF. CDR3 DNA: TGTGCCAGCAGCTTGGTTGGGGCAGATACGCAGTATTTT.

CDR3 DNA sequence: TGTGCCAGCAGCTTGGTTGGGACAGGGCGTAGTAATGAGCAGTTCTTC. Translated, it gives CASSLVGTGRSNEQFF. The chain uses TRBV5-4 and TRBJ2-1; TRBD1 matches at 9 bases. Unmatched junction bases numbered 8, after V lost 0 bases and J lost 7 bases. This CDR3 comprises 16 residues. CDR1 and CDR2 (germline): SGHNT, YYREEE (reference sequence).

The chain recombines TRBV11-2 with TRBJ2-3; 8 nucleotides align to TRBD2. The CDR3 has 15 amino acids. Germline CDR1 SGHAT, CDR2 FQNNGV. V shed 6 bases, J shed 6 bases, and the junction held 11 bases outside the gene matches. CDR3 DNA: TGTGCCAGCAGACGGGGGGGATTTTGGGAGGATACGCAGTATTTT. This translates into CASRRGGFWEDTQYF.

Worth noting for this clone: The same CDR3 can be traced to other DNA sequences in this sample. The chain recombines TRBV2 with TRBJ2-1; TRBD2 is a possible D gene (5 bases). V was clipped by 3 bases and J by 0 bases, with 9 bases between them. Germline-derived CDR1 and CDR2 are SNHLY and FYNNEI. There are 15 residues in the CDR3. The CDR3 is CASSDRGSSYNEQFF. CDR3 bases: TGTGCCAGCAGTGATCGCGGGTCCTCCTACAATGAGCAGTTCTTC.

The V gene is TRBV28, the J gene TRBJ2-2; TRBD1 agrees at 8 bases. V trimming: 5 bases; J trimming: 3 bases; junction bases outside the gene matches: 8. The germline V gene encodes CDR1 MDHEN and CDR2 SYDVKM. This CDR3 is 16 amino acids long. The CDR3 is CASSPPDRVDTGELFF. The CDR3 region has the DNA TGTGCCAGCAGTCCACCGGACAGGGTCGACACCGGGGAGCTGTTTTTT. The variable domain in full, completed from reference TRBV28 and TRBJ2-2, reads DVKVTQSSRYLVKRTGEKVFLECVQDMDHENMFWYRQDPGLGLRLIYFSYDVKMKEKGDIPEGYSVSREKKERFSLILESASTNQTSMYLCASSPPDRVDTGELFFGEGSRLTVL.

The CDR3 loop reads CASSSPGTGINEQYF. The CDR3 coding sequence is TGTGCCAGCAGCTCCCCAGGGACAGGGATCAACGAGCAGTACTTC. The rearrangement joins TRBV5-6 to TRBJ2-7; 9 bases are shared with TRBD1. The V segment lost 3 bases and the J segment 5 bases; nucleotides outside the gene matches: 9. CDR3 length equals 15 residues. Germline V gene sequence: CDR1 SGHDT, CDR2 YYEEEE.

This clone was found once. Other DNA sequences in the same sample also yield this CDR3. V is TRBV7-3 and J is TRBJ2-1; D is unclear. Trimming removed 5 bases at V and 0 bases at J, with 5 bases between. Germline V gene data show CDR1 as SGHTA and CDR2 as FQGTGA. The CDR3 has 13 amino acids. The CDR3 region is CASSPSSYNEQFF. For the CDR3, the DNA is TGTGCCAGCAGCCCAAGCTCCTACAATGAGCAGTTCTTC.

The chain has TRBV28 and TRBJ1-2; D not resolved. V lost 7 bases, J lost 2 bases, and 14 bases lay in between. The CDR3 contains 14 residues. The germline V gene encodes CDR1 MDHEN and CDR2 SYDVKM. In DNA form, the CDR3 reads TGTGCCAGCATACGGGGTAGGGCAAACTATGGCTACACCTTC. Residues: CASIRGRANYGYTF.

The rearrangement links TRBV4-3 to TRBJ2-3; 8 positions agree with TRBD2. The CDR3 is 16 amino acids. V shed 1 base, J shed 0 bases, and the junction held 3 bases outside the gene matches. Germline CDR1 and CDR2: LGHNA and YSLEER. CDR3 loop: CASSQAASGSTDTQYF. CDR3 nucleotide sequence: TGCGCCAGCAGCCAAGCGGCTAGCGGGAGCACAGATACGCAGTATTTT.

V gene TRBV7-9 combines with J gene TRBJ2-1, with D possibly matching TRBD2 (6 bases). CDR3 size: 12 residues. With 5 bases removed from V and 10 bases from J, the gap between germline ends came to 12 bases. Germline-derived CDR1 and CDR2 are SEHNR and FQNEAQ (reference sequence). The CDR3, as DNA: TGTGCCAGCAGCCACCGGGAGCGGGAGCAGTTCTTC. Encoded protein: CASSHREREQFF.

This chain joins TRBV4-1 and TRBJ1-2; D call uncertain. Germline CDR1 is MGHRA and CDR2 is YSYEKL. V lost 2 bases, J lost 10 bases, and 20 bases lay in between. The CDR3 has 15 residues. The CDR3 here is CASSQLEKLRAYYTF. The DNA for the CDR3 is TGCGCCAGCAGCCAACTCGAGAAGTTGAGGGCCTACTACACCTTC.

The gene calls are TRBV2 and TRBJ1-2; 7 bases align to TRBD1. V dropped 8 bases and J dropped 0; count of bases not matched to a gene: 3. The germline CDR1 and CDR2 sequences are SNHLY and FYNNEI. This CDR3 contains 13 residues. CDR3 sequence (DNA): TGTGCCAGCCTGGGACAGACTAACTATGGCTACACCTTC. Translated, it gives CASLGQTNYGYTF.

The chain uses TRBV19 and TRBJ2-5; 8 bases line up with TRBD2. The V gene end was trimmed by 7 bases and the J gene end by 4 bases; junction bases not matched to a gene: 5. Germline CDR1 LNHDA, CDR2 SQIVND (reference sequence). This CDR3 is 13 amino acids long. CDR3 loop: CASMERERETQYF. CDR3 in DNA: TGTGCCAGTATGGAGCGGGAGCGAGAGACCCAGTACTTC.